The 32 T cell receptor beta chains in this list originate from one sample, sequenced in a study of T cells in Graves' hyperthyroidism and ophthalmopathy. The TCR beta CDR3 regions underwent amplification using RNA transcripts as the source. The TCR CDR3 was amplified in a first-round RT-PCR using the HTBI primer set. TCRdb passed the multiplex PCR reads through MiXCR, listing each CDR3 protein once. The repertoire includes some 800,000 distinct CDR3 sequences, about two fifths of them detected once, and approximately 8.7% sits in the top ten. Sequencing was carried out using blood. The receptors were gathered from a man younger than 35 with Graves' hyperthyroidism.

Only a few counts were recorded for this clonotype. J is TRBJ1-2 and V is TRBV6-6, with 9 bases fitting TRBD1. V lost 6 bases to trimming and J lost 4 bases; unmatched junction nucleotides: 15. Germline assignment: CDR1 MNHNY and CDR2 SVGAGI (reference sequence). CDR3 length equals 17 residues. DNA of the CDR3: TGTGCCAGCAGCTCCCTGGCAGGACAGGGGAGAGGCTATGGCTACACCTTC. Residues: CASSSLAGQGRGYGYTF.

At least ten counts were recorded for this clonotype. The chain employs TRBV10-3 and TRBJ2-7, with 7 bases fitting TRBD2. Trimming at V came to 2 bases and at J to 2 bases, leaving 6 bases not matched to a gene. The CDR3 contains 15 residues. Germline assignment: CDR1 ENHRY and CDR2 SYGVKD. CDR3 sequence: CAISEASGGPYEQYF. For the CDR3, the DNA is TGTGCCATCAGTGAGGCTAGCGGAGGCCCCTACGAGCAGTACTTC.

On this clonotype: A clone one base away is much larger, so this may be a read error. CDR3 DNA sequence: TGCAGTGCTAGGGACAGGGGTGACTATGGCTGCACCTTC. It specifies CSARDRGDYGCTF. The chain employs TRBV20-1 and TRBJ1-2, with 9 positions matching TRBD1. Germline V lookup: CDR1 DFQATT, CDR2 SNEGSKA (reference sequence). CDR3 size: 13 residues.

In its sample, this clonotype was seen once. The J gene is TRBJ2-7, the V gene TRBV5-1; a weak D match, TRBD1 (5 bases). Trimming shortened V by 3 bases and J by 3 bases, and 10 bases separated the two germline ends. CDR3 length: 13 residues. Germline loops: CDR1 SGHRS, CDR2 YFSETQ. CDR3 protein: CASSSDSVYEQYF. DNA of the CDR3: TGCGCCAGCAGCTCCGACAGCGTCTACGAGCAGTACTTC.

CDR3 region: CASSQGWAGGFVNTEAFF. CDR3 bases: TGTGCCAGCAGCCAAGGTTGGGCAGGGGGCTTCGTGAACACTGAAGCTTTCTTT. V and J are TRBV14 and TRBJ1-1; TRBD1 matches at 8 bases. The CDR3 contains 18 residues. From germline, CDR1 is SGHDN and CDR2 FVKESK. The V segment lost 1 base and the J segment 0 bases; nucleotides outside the gene matches: 10.

Many counts were recorded for this clonotype. This chain joins TRBV20-1 and TRBJ1-2; D is unclear. The CDR3 extends over 12 amino acids. The V and J ends lost 3 bases and 0 bases respectively, with 5 bases between them. The germline V gene has CDR1 DFQATT and CDR2 SNEGSKA (reference sequence). The CDR3 protein is CSARPTNYGYTF. DNA of the CDR3: TGCAGTGCTAGGCCTACTAACTATGGCTACACCTTC.

This clonotype was seen more than once but under ten times. The rearrangement links TRBV20-1 to TRBJ1-2, with D tentatively TRBD1 (6 bases). The germline gives CDR1 DFQATT, CDR2 SNEGSKA (reference sequence). The CDR3 consists of 13 residues. The V end was cut by 0 bases, the J end by 6 bases, with 11 bases between. The DNA for the CDR3 is TGCAGTGCTAGAGATTACAGGGACAATGGCTACACCTTC. Translating gives CSARDYRDNGYTF.

V and J are TRBV4-1 and TRBJ1-5; 8 bases match TRBD1. Per germline, CDR1 MGHRA and CDR2 YSYEKL. This CDR3 region has 15 residues. Trimming cost V 2 bases and J 5 bases; bases outside gene matches: 5. CDR3 residues: CASSQRTGGDQPQHF. CDR3 in DNA: TGCGCCAGCAGCCAAAGAACAGGGGGGGATCAGCCCCAGCATTTT.

This clonotype was picked up many times. The chain couples TRBV25-1 to TRBJ1-1, with D possibly matching TRBD1 (6 bases). The V gene's germline CDR1 is MGHDK and CDR2 SYGVNS. Trimming pared 6 bases from V and 4 bases from J, leaving 12 bases between. This CDR3 comprises 13 residues. The CDR3 here is CASSLQGSTEAFF. In DNA form, the CDR3 reads TGTGCCAGCAGCTTACAGGGTAGCACTGAAGCTTTCTTT.

This clonotype is a singleton in its sample. This chain uses TRBV7-9 with TRBJ2-7; weak D call: TRBD2 (5 bases). The V gene lost 6 bases and the J gene lost 2 bases, with 14 bases spanning the gap. The CDR3 sequence is 14 residues long. Germline CDR1 reads SEHNR; CDR2 reads FQNEAQ (reference sequence). The CDR3 nucleotides read TGTGCCAGCAGAAGCGGAGGATCCCCCTACGAGCAGTACTTC. It translates to CASRSGGSPYEQYF.

Only a few counts were recorded for this clonotype. V is TRBV13 and J is TRBJ2-7; perhaps TRBD1 as D (6 bases). V lost 5 bases to trimming and J lost 7 bases, with 15 bases between them. The germline V gene has CDR1 PRHDT and CDR2 FYEKMQ (reference sequence). This CDR3 spans 13 amino acids. The CDR3 sequence is CASSAQGRQEQYF. CDR3 nucleotide sequence: TGTGCCAGCAGCGCCCAGGGGCGCCAGGAGCAGTACTTC.

This clonotype was counted at least ten times. The rearrangement links TRBV9 to TRBJ1-2, with a tentative D call TRBD1 (6 bases). Trimming cost V 3 bases and J 11 bases, with 11 bases left between them. Germline-derived CDR1 and CDR2 are SGDLS and YYNGEE. This CDR3 has 11 amino acids. The CDR3 spells CASSAGVEYTF. Here the CDR3 DNA reads TGTGCCAGCAGCGCAGGGGTAGAATACACCTTC. The full variable domain, rest sourced from reference TRBV9 and TRBJ1-2, is DSGVTQTPKHLITATGQRVTLRCSPRSGDLSVYWYQQSLDQGLQFLIQYYNGEERAKGNILERFSAQQFPDLHSELNLSSLELGDSALYFCASSAGVEYTFGSGTRLTVV.

V gene TRBV7-9 combines with J gene TRBJ2-7, with 7 bases lining up with TRBD2. V shed 3 bases, J shed 3 bases, and the junction held 11 bases outside the gene matches. The CDR3 spans 16 residues. CDR1 SEHNR and CDR2 FQNEAQ come from the germline V gene (reference sequence). The CDR3 region is CASSFIGGSGSYEQYF. The CDR3 DNA reads TGTGCCAGCAGCTTTATAGGCGGGAGTGGGAGCTACGAGCAGTACTTC.

The J gene is TRBJ1-1, the V gene TRBV7-9; no clear D. V shed 1 base and J shed 3 bases, with 9 bases lying between them. The CDR3 consists of 14 residues. Germline V gene lookup returns CDR1 SEHNR and CDR2 FQNEAQ (reference sequence). CDR3: CASSLGALDTEAFF. CDR3 in DNA: TGTGCCAGCAGCTTAGGGGCCTTGGACACTGAAGCTTTCTTT.

Worth noting for this clonotype: One end of the junction does not line up with germline, which may come from a read error. V and J are TRBV15 and TRBJ1-1; no definite D call. Germline V gene sequence: CDR1 LNHNV, CDR2 YYDKDF (reference sequence). This CDR3 is built from 10 residues. In DNA form, the CDR3 reads TGTGCCCCCTCTAACACTGAAGCCTTCTTT. Its translation: CAPSNTEAFF.

This clonotype was picked up many times. The rearrangement links TRBV15 to TRBJ2-7; weak D call: TRBD2 (6 bases). The CDR3 is made up of 12 amino acids. Trimming removed 5 bases from V and 4 bases from J, with 9 bases in between. Germline loops: CDR1 LNHNV, CDR2 YYDKDF (reference sequence). CDR3 loop: CATSGRGYEQYF. In DNA, the CDR3 is TGTGCCACCAGCGGGCGGGGATACGAGCAGTACTTC. Filled out from reference TRBV15 and TRBJ2-7, the complete variable domain reads DAMVIQNPRYQVTQFGKPVTLSCSQTLNHNVMYWYQQKSSQAPKLLFHYYDKDFNNEADTPDNFQSRRPNTSFCFLDIRSPGLGDTAMYLCATSGRGYEQYFGPGTRLTVT.

Regarding this clonotype: The junction shows a germline mismatch at one end, possibly a read error. This chain uses TRBV6-6 with TRBJ1-2, with D perhaps matching TRBD1 (5 bases). Germline CDR1 is MNHNY and CDR2 is SVGAGI (reference sequence). The CDR3 loop spans 14 amino acids. CDR3 residues: CASSYVGTNFGYTF. The CDR3 DNA follows: TGTGCCAGCAGTTATGTGGGGACTAACTTTGGCTACACCTTC.

As DNA, the CDR3 is TGTGCCAGTAGTATGAGAGAGGGCTACGAGCAGTACTTC. Residues: CASSMREGYEQYF. The genes are TRBV19 and TRBJ2-7; a possible D gene is TRBD2 (5 bases). The CDR3 spans 13 residues. V was trimmed by 3 bases and J by 3 bases, leaving 9 bases between them. Looked up from germline, CDR1 is LNHDA and CDR2 is SQIVND (reference sequence).

At least ten counts were recorded for this clonotype. The chain links TRBV15 to TRBJ2-7, with 8 bases aligning to TRBD1. V lost 5 bases, J lost 1 base, and 7 bases stayed unmatched. The CDR3 has 15 residues. CDR1 and CDR2 (germline): LNHNV, YYDKDF (reference sequence). The CDR3 DNA is TGTGCCACCAGCGAGGACAGGGCCCTTTCCTACGAGCAGTACTTC. Translated, it gives CATSEDRALSYEQYF.

This clonotype was counted many times. The chain recombines TRBV29-1 with TRBJ2-7, with D unclear. CDR3 length: 12 residues. The V end lost 8 bases, the J end lost 5 bases, and 16 bases lay between the germline ends. Per the germline V gene, CDR1 is SQVTM and CDR2 is ANQGSEA. CDR3 in DNA: TGCAGCATTTACAGTGGTTCCGACGAGCAGTACTTC. Encoded protein: CSIYSGSDEQYF.

About this clonotype: The germline gene is not matched at one end of the junction; a read error may be the cause. The chain links TRBV7-2 to TRBJ2-5, with 9 bases lining up with TRBD1. Germline-derived CDR1 and CDR2 are SGHTA and FQGNSA. The CDR3 extends over 14 amino acids. CDR3 in amino acids: CASSTRQGGETLYF. The CDR3 coding sequence is TGTGCCAGCAGCACACGACAGGGGGGTGAGACCCTGTACTTC.

The rearrangement uses TRBV5-4 and TRBJ2-7, with D unclear. Trimming stripped 5 bases from V and 0 bases from J, with 12 bases between. The germline V gene has CDR1 SGHNT and CDR2 YYREEE (reference sequence). The CDR3 has 14 residues. The CDR3 region has the DNA TGTGCCAGCAGTTCGGATACGGTCTCCTACGAGCAGTACTTC. Its protein is CASSSDTVSYEQYF.

There are many counts of this clonotype. V gene TRBV15 combines with J gene TRBJ1-1, with TRBD1 identical over 7 bases. Germline V CDR1 and CDR2: LNHNV, YYDKDF (reference sequence). This CDR3 is built from 13 residues. V dropped 5 bases and J dropped 5; count of bases not matched to a gene: 5. The CDR3 loop is CATSDSGGTEAFF. The CDR3 DNA reads TGTGCCACCAGCGACTCAGGGGGGACTGAAGCTTTCTTT.

There are many counts of this clonotype. The chain is built from TRBV2 and TRBJ2-2, with TRBD1 as a possible D gene (6 bases). CDR1 is SNHLY and CDR2 is FYNNEI in the germline V gene. Trimming took off 6 bases at V and 3 bases at J, with 14 bases between the two ends. This CDR3 spans 15 amino acids. CDR3 protein: CASRLRDTHTGELFF. Here the CDR3 DNA reads TGTGCCAGCAGGCTGAGGGACACTCACACCGGGGAGCTGTTTTTT.

On this clonotype: The junction differs from germline at one of its ends, possibly a read error. The chain combines TRBV2 with TRBJ2-5, with D tentatively TRBD2 (5 bases). The CDR3 runs 11 residues. Germline V gene sequence: CDR1 SNHLY, CDR2 FYNNEI. DNA for the CDR3: TGTGCCAGCAGGACTAAAGAGACCCAGCACTTC. It translates to CASRTKETQHF.

This clonotype was observed a few times. The chain carries TRBV19 and TRBJ2-2; D tentatively reads TRBD1 or TRBD2 (6 bases each). Trimming removed 9 bases at V and 6 bases at J, with 26 bases between. The CDR3 is made up of 17 amino acids. Germline-derived CDR1 and CDR2 are LNHDA and SQIVND (reference sequence). The CDR3 sequence is CASSPRGRGRRAGELFF. CDR3 nucleotides: TGTGCCAGCAGCCCAAGGGGCCGGGGGCGGCGGGCCGGGGAGCTGTTTTTT.

This clonotype was found a few times. V is TRBV7-8 and J is TRBJ2-7; 7 bases map to TRBD2. Germline CDR1 and CDR2: SGHVS and FQNEAQ. This CDR3 is built from 16 residues. V shed 4 bases, J shed 7 bases, and the junction held 16 bases outside the gene matches. The CDR3 nucleotides are TGTGCCAGCAGCTCTCCCCTGTCGGGAGGCCCAAGGGAGCAGTACTTC. Its translation: CASSSPLSGGPREQYF.

This clonotype was seen only a few times. DNA for the CDR3: TGTGCCAGCAGCTTGGACGGGAGCAACTACGAGCAGTACTTC. Its protein is CASSLDGSNYEQYF. V and J are TRBV5-4 and TRBJ2-7, with a possible D match to TRBD2 (6 bases). The CDR3 consists of 14 residues. The V gene's germline CDR1 is SGHNT and CDR2 YYREEE (reference sequence). V shed 0 bases and J shed 3 bases, with 10 bases lying between them.

This clonotype was seen ten or more times. V usage is TRBV20-1 and J usage is TRBJ2-7; either TRBD1 or TRBD2 may fit D (5 bases each). The CDR3 sequence is 14 residues long. Per the germline V gene, CDR1 is DFQATT and CDR2 is SNEGSKA (reference sequence). The V end lost 0 bases, the J end lost 2 bases, and 11 bases lay between the germline ends. DNA of the CDR3: TGCAGTGCTAGAGATACGACGGGACCCTACGAGCAGTACTTC. It translates to CSARDTTGPYEQYF.

A few counts support this clonotype. The chain links TRBV6-6 to TRBJ2-5, with 10 positions matching TRBD2. The germline V gene has CDR1 MNHNY and CDR2 SVGAGI (reference sequence). J gave up 4 bases and V 2 bases, and 4 bases lay outside the gene matches. The CDR3 runs 15 residues. The CDR3 coding sequence is TGTGCCAGCAGTTACGGGCTAGCGGGAGTAGAGACCCAGTACTTC. It is translated as CASSYGLAGVETQYF.

The rearrangement uses TRBV7-2 and TRBJ1-4; TRBD1 matches at 11 bases. After removal of 4 bases from V and 8 bases from J, the junction contained 3 bases not matched to a gene. This CDR3 comprises 14 residues. The germline CDR1 and CDR2 sequences are SGHTA and FQGNSA. CDR3 coding DNA: TGTGCCAGCAGCTGGACAGGGGGCAAAGAAAAACTGTTTTTT. This gives the protein CASSWTGGKEKLFF. The entire variable domain, with the rest obtained from reference TRBV7-2 and TRBJ1-4, is as follows: GAGVSQSPSNKVTEKGKDVELRCDPISGHTALYWYRQSLGQGLEFLIYFQGNSAPDKSGLPSDRFSAERTGGSVSTLTIQRTQQEDSAVYLCASSWTGGKEKLFFGSGTQLSVL.

The CDR3 loop is CASSPGHTTFF. As DNA, the CDR3 is TGTGCCAGCAGCCCGGGCCACACCACTTTCTTT. The gene calls are TRBV12-3 or TRBV12-4 and TRBJ1-1; D is ambiguous. This CDR3 has 11 residues. Trimming removed 6 bases from V and 12 bases from J, with 14 bases in between.